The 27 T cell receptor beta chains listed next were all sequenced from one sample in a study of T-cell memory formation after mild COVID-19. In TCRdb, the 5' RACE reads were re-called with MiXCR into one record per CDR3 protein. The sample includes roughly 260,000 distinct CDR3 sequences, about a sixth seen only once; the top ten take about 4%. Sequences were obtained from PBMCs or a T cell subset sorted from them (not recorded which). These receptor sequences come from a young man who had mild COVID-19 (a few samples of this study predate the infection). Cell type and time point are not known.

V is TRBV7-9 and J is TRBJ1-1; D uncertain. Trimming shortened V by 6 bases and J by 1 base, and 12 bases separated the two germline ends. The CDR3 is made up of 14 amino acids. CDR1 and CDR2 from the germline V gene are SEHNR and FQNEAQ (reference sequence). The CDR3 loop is CASSSFTQNTEAFF. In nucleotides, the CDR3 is TGTGCCAGCAGTTCTTTCACTCAGAACACTGAAGCTTTCTTT.

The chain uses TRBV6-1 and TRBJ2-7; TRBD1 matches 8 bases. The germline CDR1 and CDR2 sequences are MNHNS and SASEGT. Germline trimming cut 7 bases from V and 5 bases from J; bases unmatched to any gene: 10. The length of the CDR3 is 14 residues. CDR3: CASKETGVKDEQYV. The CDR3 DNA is TGTGCCAGCAAAGAGACAGGGGTGAAGGACGAGCAGTACGTC.

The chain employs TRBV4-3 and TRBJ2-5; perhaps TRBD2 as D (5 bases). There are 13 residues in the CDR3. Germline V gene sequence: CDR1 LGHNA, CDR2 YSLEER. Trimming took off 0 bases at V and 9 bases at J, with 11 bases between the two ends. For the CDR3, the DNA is TGCGCCAGCAGCCAAGATTTTTCGCGGGCCCAGTACTTC. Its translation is CASSQDFSRAQYF.

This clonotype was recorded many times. The CDR3 bases are TGTGCCAGCAGCTCGGGACAAAAAGAGACCCAGTACTTC. It translates to CASSSGQKETQYF. The genes are TRBV7-3 and TRBJ2-5; tentatively, D is TRBD1 (6 bases). Germline V gives CDR1 SGHTA, CDR2 FQGTGA. V lost 4 bases and J lost 3, with 9 bases in between. The CDR3 sequence is 13 residues long.

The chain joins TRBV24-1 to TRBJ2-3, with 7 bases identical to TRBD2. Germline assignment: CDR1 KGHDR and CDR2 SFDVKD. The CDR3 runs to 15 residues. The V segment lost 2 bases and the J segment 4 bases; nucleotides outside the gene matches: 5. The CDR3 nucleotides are TGTGCCACCAGTGATTCCGGCGGGGGAGCAGATACGCAGTATTTT. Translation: CATSDSGGGADTQYF.

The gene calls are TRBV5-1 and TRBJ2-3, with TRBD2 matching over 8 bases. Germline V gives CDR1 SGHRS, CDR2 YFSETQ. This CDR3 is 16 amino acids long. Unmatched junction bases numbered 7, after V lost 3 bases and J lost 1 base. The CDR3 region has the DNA TGCGCCAGCAGCTCCGGGGGGGGCCCGGGCACAGATACGCAGTATTTT. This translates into CASSSGGGPGTDTQYF. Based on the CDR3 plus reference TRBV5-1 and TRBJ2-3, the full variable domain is KAGVTQTPRYLIKTRGQQVTLSCSPISGHRSVSWYQQTPGQGLQFLFEYFSETQRNKGNFPGRFSGRQFSNSRSEMNVSTLELGDSALYLCASSSGGGPGTDTQYFGPGTRLTVL.

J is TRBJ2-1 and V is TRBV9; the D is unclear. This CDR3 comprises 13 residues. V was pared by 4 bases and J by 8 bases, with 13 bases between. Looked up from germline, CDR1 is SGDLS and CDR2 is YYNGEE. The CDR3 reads CASSFGPPDEQFF. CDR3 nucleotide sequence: TGTGCCAGCAGCTTCGGACCCCCCGATGAGCAGTTCTTC.

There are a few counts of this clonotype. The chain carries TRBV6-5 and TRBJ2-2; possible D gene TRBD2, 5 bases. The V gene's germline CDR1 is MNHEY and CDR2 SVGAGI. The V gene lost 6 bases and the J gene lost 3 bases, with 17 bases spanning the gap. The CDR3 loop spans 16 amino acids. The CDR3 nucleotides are TGTGCCAGCAGCCCCTGGGAGAGTATAGACACCGGGGAGCTGTTTTTT. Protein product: CASSPWESIDTGELFF.

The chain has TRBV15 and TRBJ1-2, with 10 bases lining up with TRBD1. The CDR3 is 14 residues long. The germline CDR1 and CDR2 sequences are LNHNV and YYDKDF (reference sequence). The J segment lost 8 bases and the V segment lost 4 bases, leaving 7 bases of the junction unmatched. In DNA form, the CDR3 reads TGTGCCACCAGCACCCGACAGGGGGCCTGGGGCTACACCTTC. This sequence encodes CATSTRQGAWGYTF.

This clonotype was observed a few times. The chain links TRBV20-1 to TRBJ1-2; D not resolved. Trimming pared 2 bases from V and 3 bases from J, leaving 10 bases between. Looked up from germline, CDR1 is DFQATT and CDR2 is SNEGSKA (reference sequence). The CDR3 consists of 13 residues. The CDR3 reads CSARMGFDYGYTF. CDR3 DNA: TGCAGTGCTAGAATGGGGTTCGACTATGGCTACACCTTC.

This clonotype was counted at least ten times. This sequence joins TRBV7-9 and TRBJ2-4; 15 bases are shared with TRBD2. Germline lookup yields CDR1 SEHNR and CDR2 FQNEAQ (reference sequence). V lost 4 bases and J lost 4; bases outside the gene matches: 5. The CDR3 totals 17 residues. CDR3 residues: CASSSPGLAGGKNIQYF. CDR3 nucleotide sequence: TGTGCCAGCAGCTCACCGGGACTAGCGGGGGGAAAAAACATTCAGTACTTC.

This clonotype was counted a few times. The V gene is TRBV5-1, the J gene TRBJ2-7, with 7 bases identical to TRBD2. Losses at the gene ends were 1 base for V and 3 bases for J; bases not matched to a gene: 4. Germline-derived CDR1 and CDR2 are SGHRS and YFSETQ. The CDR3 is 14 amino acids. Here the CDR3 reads CASSLSGRVYEQYV. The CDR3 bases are TGCGCCAGCAGCTTGTCAGGGAGGGTCTACGAGCAGTACGTC.

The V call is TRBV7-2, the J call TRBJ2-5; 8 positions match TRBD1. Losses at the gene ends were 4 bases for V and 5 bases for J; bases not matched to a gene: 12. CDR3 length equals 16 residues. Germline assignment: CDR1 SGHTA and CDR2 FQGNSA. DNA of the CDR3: TGTGCCAGCAGCTCCTGGGGCAGGGGGCGCAGGGAGACCCAGTACTTC. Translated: CASSSWGRGRRETQYF.

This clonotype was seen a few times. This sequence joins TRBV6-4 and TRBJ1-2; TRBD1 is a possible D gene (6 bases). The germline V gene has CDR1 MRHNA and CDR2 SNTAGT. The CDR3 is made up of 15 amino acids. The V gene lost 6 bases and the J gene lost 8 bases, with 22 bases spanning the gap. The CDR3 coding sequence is TGTGCCAGCAGGACGGGGGCGCTTGGGGAGTACGGCTACACCTTC. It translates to CASRTGALGEYGYTF.

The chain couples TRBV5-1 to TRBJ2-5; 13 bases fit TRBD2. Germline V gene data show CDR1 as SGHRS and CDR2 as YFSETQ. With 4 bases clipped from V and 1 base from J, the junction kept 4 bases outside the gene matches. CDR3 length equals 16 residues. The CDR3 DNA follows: TGCGCCAGCAGCCCGCGACTAGCGGGGGGCCAAGAGACCCAGTACTTC. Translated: CASSPRLAGGQETQYF.

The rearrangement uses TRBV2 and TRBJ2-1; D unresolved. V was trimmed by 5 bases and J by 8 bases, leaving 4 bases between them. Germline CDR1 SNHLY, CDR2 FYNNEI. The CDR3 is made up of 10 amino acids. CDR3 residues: CASSWDEQFF. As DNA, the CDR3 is TGTGCCAGCAGTTGGGATGAGCAGTTCTTC.

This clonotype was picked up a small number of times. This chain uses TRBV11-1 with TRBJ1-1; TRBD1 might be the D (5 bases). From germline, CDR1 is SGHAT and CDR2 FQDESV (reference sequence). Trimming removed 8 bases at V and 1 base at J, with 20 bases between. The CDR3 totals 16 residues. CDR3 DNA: TGTGCCAGCGCAGCCAAATGGGACGGAAGGAACACTGAAGCTTTCTTT. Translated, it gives CASAAKWDGRNTEAFF.

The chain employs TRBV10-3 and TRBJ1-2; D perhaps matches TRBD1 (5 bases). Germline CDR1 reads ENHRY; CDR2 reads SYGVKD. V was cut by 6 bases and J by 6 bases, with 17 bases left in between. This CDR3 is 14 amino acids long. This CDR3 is CAISRLGQGDGYTF. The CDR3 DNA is TGTGCCATCAGCAGACTGGGGCAGGGCGATGGCTACACCTTC.

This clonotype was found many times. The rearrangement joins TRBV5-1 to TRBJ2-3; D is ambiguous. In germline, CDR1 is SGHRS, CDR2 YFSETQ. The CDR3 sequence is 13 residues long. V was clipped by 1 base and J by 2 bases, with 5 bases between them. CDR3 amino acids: CASSLRTTDTQYF. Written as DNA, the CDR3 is TGCGCCAGCAGCTTGAGGACCACAGATACGCAGTATTTT.

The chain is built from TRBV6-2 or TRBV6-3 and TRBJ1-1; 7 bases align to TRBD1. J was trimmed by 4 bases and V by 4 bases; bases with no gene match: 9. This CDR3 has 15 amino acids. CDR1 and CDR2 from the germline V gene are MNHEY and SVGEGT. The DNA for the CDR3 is TGTGCCAGCAGTTTCGACAGGGAGGAAGGCACTGAAGCTTTCTTT. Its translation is CASSFDREEGTEAFF.

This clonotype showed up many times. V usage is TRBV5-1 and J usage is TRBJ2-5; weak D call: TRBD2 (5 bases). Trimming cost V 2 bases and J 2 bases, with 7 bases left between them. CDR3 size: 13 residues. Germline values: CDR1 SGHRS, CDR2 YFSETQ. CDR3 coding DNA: TGCGCCAGCAGCTTCGGGGTTCAAGAGACCCAGTACTTC. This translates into CASSFGVQETQYF.

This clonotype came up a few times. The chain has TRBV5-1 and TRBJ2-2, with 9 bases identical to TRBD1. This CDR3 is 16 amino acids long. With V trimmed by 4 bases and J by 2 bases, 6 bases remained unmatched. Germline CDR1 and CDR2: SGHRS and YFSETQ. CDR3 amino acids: CASSRRTGVNTGELFF. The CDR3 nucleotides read TGCGCCAGCAGCCGACGGACAGGGGTTAACACCGGGGAGCTGTTTTTT.

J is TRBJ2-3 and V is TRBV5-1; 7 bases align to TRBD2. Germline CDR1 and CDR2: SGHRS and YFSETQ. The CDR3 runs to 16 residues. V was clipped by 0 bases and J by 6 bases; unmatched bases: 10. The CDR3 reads CASSLAGSGGIDTQYF. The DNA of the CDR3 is TGCGCCAGCAGCTTGGCCGGTTCGGGGGGAATTGATACGCAGTATTTT.

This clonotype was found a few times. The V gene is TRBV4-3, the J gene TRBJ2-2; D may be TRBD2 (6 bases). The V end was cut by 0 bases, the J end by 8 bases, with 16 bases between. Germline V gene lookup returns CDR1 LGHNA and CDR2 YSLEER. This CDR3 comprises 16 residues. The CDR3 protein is CASSQDIRRGPGELFF. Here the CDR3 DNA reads TGCGCCAGCAGCCAAGATATACGGCGGGGCCCGGGGGAGCTGTTTTTT.

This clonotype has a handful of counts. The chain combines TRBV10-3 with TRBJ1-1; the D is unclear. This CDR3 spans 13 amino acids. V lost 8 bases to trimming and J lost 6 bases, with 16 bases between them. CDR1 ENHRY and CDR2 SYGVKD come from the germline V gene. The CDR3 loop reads CAIETGLGSEAFF. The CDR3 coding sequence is TGTGCCATCGAAACGGGATTAGGATCTGAAGCTTTCTTT.

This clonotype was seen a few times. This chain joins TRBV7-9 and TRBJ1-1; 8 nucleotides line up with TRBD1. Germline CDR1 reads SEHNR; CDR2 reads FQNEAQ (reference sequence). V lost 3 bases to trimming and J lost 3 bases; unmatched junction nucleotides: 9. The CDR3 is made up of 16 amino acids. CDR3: CASSFRQGMRYTEAFF. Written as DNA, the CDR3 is TGTGCCAGCAGCTTCCGACAGGGGATGAGGTACACTGAAGCTTTCTTT.

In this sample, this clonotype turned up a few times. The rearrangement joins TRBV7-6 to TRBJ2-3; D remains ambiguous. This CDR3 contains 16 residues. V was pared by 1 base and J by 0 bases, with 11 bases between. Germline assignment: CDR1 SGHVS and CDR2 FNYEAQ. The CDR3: CASSLVRRLSTDTQYF. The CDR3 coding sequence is TGTGCCAGCAGCTTAGTCAGACGGCTTAGCACAGATACGCAGTATTTT.